These 27 T cell receptor beta chains were all obtained from the same sample, sequenced in a study of tumor and adjacent non-tumor tissue in lung cancer. The library came from three nested PCR rounds adapted from ARM-PCR protocols. TCRdb analysed the multiplex PCR reads with MiXCR anew, one entry per CDR3 protein. Among 90,000 to 100,000 distinct CDR3 sequences listed, 80% were seen once. The template was RNA from unsorted bulk tissue. The normal lung tissue was taken more than 3 cm from the tumor edge. The specimen sequenced was distant non-tumor lung tissue. The source is a man in his sixties with small cell lung cancer.

The V and J genes are TRBV6-5 and TRBJ2-2; D remains ambiguous. Between the trimmed V and J ends, which lost 3 bases and 5 bases, there was a span of 22 bases. From germline, CDR1 is MNHEY and CDR2 SVGAGI. The CDR3 has 18 residues. In nucleotides, the CDR3 is TGTGCCAGCAGTTATGATGCTATGTTGTCGGAGCGAACCGGGGAGCTGTTTTTT. Translation: CASSYDAMLSERTGELFF.

With regard to this clonotype: The CDR3 ends on some other residue instead of the conserved phenylalanine or tryptophan, so this is likely a read error. This chain joins TRBV19 and TRBJ2-7, with D perhaps matching TRBD1 (6 bases). V lost 7 bases to trimming and J lost 5 bases, with 9 bases between them. Germline assignment: CDR1 LNHDA and CDR2 SQIVND (reference sequence). The CDR3 has 11 residues. CDR3 nucleotide sequence: TGTGCCAGTACAGGGGTGAACGAGCAGTACATC. Its protein product is CASTGVNEQYI.

The chain carries TRBV6-9 and TRBJ1-6; D possibly corresponds to TRBD1 (5 bases). CDR3 length: 16 residues. Germline values: CDR1 MNHGY, CDR2 SVAAGI. Trimming pared 8 bases from V and 3 bases from J, leaving 17 bases between. CDR3 sequence (DNA): TGTGCCAGCCTCCATGGGGCTCATGACTATAATTCACCCCTCCACTTT. As protein: CASLHGAHDYNSPLHF.

Comment on this clonotype: At one of its ends the junction is not consistent with the germline gene, which may arise from a read error. The chain employs TRBV6-5 and TRBJ2-7, with 11 nucleotides matching TRBD2. The CDR3 is 17 residues long. Looked up from germline, CDR1 is MNHEY and CDR2 is SVGAGI. CDR3 residues: CASSRVTSGILSYEHYF. The DNA of the CDR3 is TGTGCCAGCAGCCGCGTGACTAGCGGGATTCTTTCCTACGAGCACTACTTC.

Concerning this clonotype itself: The CDR3 ends on some other residue instead of the conserved phenylalanine or tryptophan, so this is likely a read error. The rearrangement links TRBV6-5 to TRBJ1-3; D unresolved. Deletions cut 0 bases from V and 3 bases from J, with 6 bases between. Germline V gene sequence: CDR1 MNHEY, CDR2 SVGAGI. CDR3 length equals 14 residues. Here the CDR3 DNA reads TGTGCCAGCAGTTACTCAGAGGGTGGAAACACCATATATTAT. It is translated as CASSYSEGGNTIYY.

The CDR3 DNA follows: TGTGCCAGCAGCTCAAGACAAAGCATATATACGCAGTATTTT. This sequence encodes CASSSRQSIYTQYF. The rearrangement uses TRBV5-5 and TRBJ2-3; D uncertain. The CDR3 sequence is 14 residues long. CDR1 and CDR2 from the germline V gene are SGHKS and YYEKEE (reference sequence). The V gene lost 3 bases and the J gene lost 7 bases, with 15 bases spanning the gap.

The rearrangement uses TRBV12-3 or TRBV12-4 and TRBJ2-2, with 7 bases identical to TRBD2. J lost 8 bases, V lost 3 bases, and 9 bases had no gene match. CDR3 length: 15 amino acids. The CDR3 loop reads CASSFAGAPTGELFF. For the CDR3, the DNA is TGTGCCAGCAGTTTTGCGGGAGCGCCCACTGGGGAGCTGTTTTTT.

Many counts were recorded for this clonotype. The chain's CDR3 is CSARDLQGEQYF. CDR3 DNA sequence: TGCAGTGCTAGAGATCTCCAGGGCGAGCAGTACTTC. The chain couples TRBV20-1 to TRBJ2-7, with D possibly matching TRBD1 (5 bases). There are 12 residues in the CDR3. Germline CDR1 reads DFQATT; CDR2 reads SNEGSKA (reference sequence). V lost 0 bases and J lost 6, with 9 bases in between.

This clonotype was picked up a small number of times. CDR3 bases: TGCGCCAGCAGCTTGTCGGGCGGGAGGAACACAGATACGCAGTATTTT. Amino acid sequence: CASSLSGGRNTDTQYF. The rearrangement uses TRBV5-1 and TRBJ2-3; 8 bases align to TRBD2. Germline V gives CDR1 SGHRS, CDR2 YFSETQ. The V segment lost 1 base and the J segment 2 bases; nucleotides outside the gene matches: 6. This CDR3 comprises 16 residues.

With regard to this clonotype: A much larger clonotype is one base distant, so this may be a read error. The V call is TRBV20-1, the J call TRBJ2-1, with D perhaps matching TRBD1 (5 bases). This CDR3 has 14 residues. Germline lookup yields CDR1 DFQATT and CDR2 SNEGSKA (reference sequence). The CDR3 spells CSAIRTPRYIEQFF. The CDR3 DNA sequence: TGCAGTGCTATCCGGACACCCCGTTACATTGAGCAGTTCTTC.

Here the CDR3 reads CASSRRGGPGTHAQYF. DNA of the CDR3: TGTGCCAGCAGTCGTCGAGGGGGGCCGGGAACACATGCGCAGTATTTT. The chain couples TRBV4-2 to TRBJ2-3; D may be TRBD1 or TRBD2 (6 bases each). The V end lost 6 bases, the J end lost 10 bases, and 26 bases lay between the germline ends. The CDR3 has 16 amino acids. In germline, CDR1 is LGHNA, CDR2 YNFKEQ.

With respect to this clonotype: This is likely a read error, given that the CDR3 carries no conserved phenylalanine or tryptophan at its end. CDR3 sequence reads: CTSSFIRLDTWELFL. Here the CDR3 DNA reads TGTACCAGCAGCTTTATTCGACTGGACACCTGGGAGCTGTTTCTT. The chain joins TRBV11-2 to TRBJ2-2; a weak D match, TRBD1 (5 bases). The CDR3 spans 15 residues. Germline V CDR1 and CDR2: SGHAT, FQNNGV.

Worth noting for this clonotype: The missing conserved phenylalanine or tryptophan at the end of this CDR3 makes a read error likely. The rearrangement uses TRBV4-2 and TRBJ2-7; 9 bases are a match to TRBD1. CDR3 length: 14 amino acids. Germline V gene sequence: CDR1 LGHNA, CDR2 YNFKEQ. CDR3 amino acids: CASTQPGQGGEQYY. CDR3 coding DNA: TGTGCCAGCACCCAACCGGGACAGGGAGGCGAGCAGTACTAC.

The chain carries TRBV29-1 and TRBJ1-1, with D possibly matching TRBD1 (6 bases). Germline V gene sequence: CDR1 SQVTM, CDR2 ANQGSEA. This CDR3 region has 13 residues. DNA of the CDR3: TGCTGCGGAACAGGGAGGGGGAACACTGAAGCTTTCTTT. Translating it yields CCGTGRGNTEAFF.

In regard to this clonotype: Mismatch with germline at one junction end may stem from a read error. This chain uses TRBV11-2 with TRBJ2-5; D remains ambiguous. The CDR3 loop spans 11 amino acids. CDR1 and CDR2 (germline): SGHAT, FQNNGV. CDR3 sequence (DNA): TGTGTCAACAGCCTCTTAGAGACCCAGTATTTC. It encodes CVNSLLETQYF.

With regard to this clonotype: A much larger clone lies one base from this, so it may be a read error. This chain links TRBV20-1 with TRBJ2-1; 7 nucleotides agree with TRBD2. The CDR3 extends over 15 amino acids. Per the germline V gene, CDR1 is DFQATT and CDR2 is SNEGSKA (reference sequence). CDR3 in DNA: TGCAGTGCTAAACAAGAACTAGCGCCCTACAATGAGCAGTTGTTC. Amino acid sequence: CSAKQELAPYNEQLF.

The rearrangement joins TRBV11-2 to TRBJ2-5; D may be TRBD1 or TRBD2 (6 bases each). The CDR3 is 15 amino acids. V was trimmed by 3 bases and J by 2 bases, leaving 13 bases between them. Germline CDR1 reads SGHAT; CDR2 reads FQNNGV. The CDR3 here is CASSLRAGHQETQYF. The DNA for the CDR3 is TGTGCCAGCAGCTTGAGGGCGGGACATCAAGAGACCCAGTACTTC.

Comments on this clonotype: Sequence at one end of the junction differs from germline and may be a read error. The CDR3 region is CAGRSGGIMGHTQYF. In DNA, the CDR3 is TGTGCCGGCAGATCCGGAGGGATTATGGGACATACGCAGTATTTT. The gene calls are TRBV11-2 and TRBJ2-3; TRBD2 is a possible D gene (6 bases). Germline lookup yields CDR1 SGHAT and CDR2 FQNNGV. This CDR3 region has 15 residues.

This clonotype was seen only a few times. The chain couples TRBV29-1 to TRBJ2-5; D gene ambiguous. V lost 2 bases to trimming and J lost 2 bases, with 12 bases between them. The CDR3 is made up of 14 amino acids. The germline CDR1 and CDR2 sequences are SQVTM and ANQGSEA. CDR3 in amino acids: CSVETALRQETQYF. The CDR3 DNA is TGCAGCGTTGAAACGGCCTTACGTCAAGAGACCCAGTACTTC.

This clonotype was seen at least ten times. CDR3 loop: CAISEFSHSRDPYNEQFF. For the CDR3, the DNA is TGTGCCATCAGTGAGTTCAGTCATTCCCGGGACCCGTACAATGAGCAGTTCTTC. This chain joins TRBV10-3 and TRBJ2-1; D assignment may be TRBD1 or TRBD2 (5 bases each). The CDR3 totals 18 residues. The germline gives CDR1 ENHRY, CDR2 SYGVKD. V lost 1 base, J lost 4 bases, and 20 bases lay in between.

This clonotype was recorded only once. A much larger clone is a single base away; this may be a read error. This chain joins TRBV20-1 and TRBJ1-1; D uncertain. Per germline, CDR1 DFQATT and CDR2 SNEGSKA (reference sequence). This CDR3 spans 14 amino acids. The CDR3 loop reads CSARSGDLGTKAFF. CDR3 DNA: TGCAGTGCTAGATCTGGGGATCTTGGCACTAAAGCTTTCTTT.

This sequence joins TRBV11-2 and TRBJ2-2; maybe TRBD1 (6 bases). Germline V gene sequence: CDR1 SGHAT, CDR2 FQNNGV. Trimming shortened V by 4 bases and J by 9 bases, and 18 bases separated the two germline ends. The CDR3 has 15 residues. CDR3 region: CASSSGVSSAWELFF. Written as DNA, the CDR3 is TGTGCCAGCAGCTCAGGGGTCTCTTCAGCCTGGGAGCTGTTTTTT.

This clonotype came up once. This chain joins TRBV5-5 and TRBJ2-7; 12 nucleotides line up with TRBD2. CDR1 and CDR2 from the germline V gene are SGHKS and YYEKEE (reference sequence). V lost 6 bases and J lost 4; bases outside the gene matches: 17. The CDR3 is 18 amino acids. The CDR3 DNA reads TGTGCCAGCACTCGTTTGCGACTAGCGGGAGATCCTAGATACGAGCAGTACTTC. Translation gives CASTRLRLAGDPRYEQYF.

The rearrangement links TRBV10-2 to TRBJ2-1; D is ambiguous. CDR3 length: 13 amino acids. Between the trimmed V and J ends, which lost 8 bases and 12 bases, there was a span of 20 bases. The germline gives CDR1 WSHSY, CDR2 SAAADI. The CDR3 loop is CASCETGKGGQFF. The CDR3 DNA reads TGCGCCAGCTGCGAGACCGGCAAGGGTGGGCAGTTCTTC.

This chain joins TRBV7-9 and TRBJ2-1; tentatively, D is TRBD2 (6 bases). V lost 6 bases, J lost 9 bases, and 15 bases lay in between. Per the germline V gene, CDR1 is SEHNR and CDR2 is FQNEAQ (reference sequence). The CDR3 consists of 13 residues. The CDR3 DNA follows: TGTGCCAGCAGTTTGAGGGAGGCCTGTGAGCAGTTCTTC. It yields the protein CASSLREACEQFF.

As regards this clonotype: One end of the junction does not line up with germline, which may come from a read error. V is TRBV6-5 and J is TRBJ2-1; D may correspond to TRBD1 or TRBD2 (5 bases each). Germline V CDR1 and CDR2: MNHEY, SVGAGI. The CDR3 sequence is 15 residues long. The CDR3 DNA reads as TGTGCCGGCAGTTTCTCTGGGGGAGTGGGTAATGAGCAGTCCTTC. Amino acids: CAGSFSGGVGNEQSF.

Regarding this clonotype: One end of the junction varies from germline; a read error may be responsible. The V and J genes are TRBV7-8 and TRBJ2-4; D is unresolved. The CDR3 length is 12 residues. Looked up from germline, CDR1 is SGHVS and CDR2 is FQNEAQ. The CDR3 DNA sequence: TGTGCTAGCAACTTGGACCAGAGCATTCAGTACTTC. Protein sequence: CASNLDQSIQYF.